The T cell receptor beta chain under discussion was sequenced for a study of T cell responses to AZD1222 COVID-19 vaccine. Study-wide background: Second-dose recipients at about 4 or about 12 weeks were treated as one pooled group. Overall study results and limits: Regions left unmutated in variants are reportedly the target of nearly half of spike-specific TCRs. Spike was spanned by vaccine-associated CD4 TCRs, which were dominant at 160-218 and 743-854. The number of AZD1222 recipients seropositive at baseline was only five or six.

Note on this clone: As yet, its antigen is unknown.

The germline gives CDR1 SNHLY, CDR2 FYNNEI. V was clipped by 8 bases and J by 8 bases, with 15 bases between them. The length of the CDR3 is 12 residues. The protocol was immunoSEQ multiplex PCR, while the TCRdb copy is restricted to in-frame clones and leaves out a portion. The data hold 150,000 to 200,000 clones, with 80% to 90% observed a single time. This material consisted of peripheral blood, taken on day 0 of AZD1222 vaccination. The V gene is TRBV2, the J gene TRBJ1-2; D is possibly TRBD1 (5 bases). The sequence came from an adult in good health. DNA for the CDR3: TGTGCCAGCCAGGAGGGGCGTAGGGGCTACACCTTC. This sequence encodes CASQEGRRGYTF. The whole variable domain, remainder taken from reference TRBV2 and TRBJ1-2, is EPEVTQTPSHQVTQMGQEVILRCVPISNHLYFYWYRQILGQKVEFLVSFYNNEISEKSEIFDDQFSVERPDGSNFTLKIRSTKLEDSAMYFCASQEGRRGYTFGSGTRLTVV.